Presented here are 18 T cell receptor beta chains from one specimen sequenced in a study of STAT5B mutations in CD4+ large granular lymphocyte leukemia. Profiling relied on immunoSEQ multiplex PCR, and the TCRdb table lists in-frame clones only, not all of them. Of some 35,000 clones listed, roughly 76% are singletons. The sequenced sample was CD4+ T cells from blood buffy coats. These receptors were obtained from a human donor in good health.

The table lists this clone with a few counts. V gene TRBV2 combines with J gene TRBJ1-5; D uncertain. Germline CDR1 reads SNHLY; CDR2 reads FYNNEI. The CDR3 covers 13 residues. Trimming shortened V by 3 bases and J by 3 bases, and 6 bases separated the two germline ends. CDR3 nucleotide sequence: TGTGCCAGCAGTGACAAGGACAATCAGCCCCAGCATTTT. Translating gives CASSDKDNQPQHF.

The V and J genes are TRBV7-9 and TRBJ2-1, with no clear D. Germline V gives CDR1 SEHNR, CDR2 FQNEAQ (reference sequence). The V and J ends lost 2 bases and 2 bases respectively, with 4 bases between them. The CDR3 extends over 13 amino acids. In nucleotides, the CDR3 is TGTGCCAGCAGCTTAACTGCCTACAATGAGCAGTTCTTC. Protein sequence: CASSLTAYNEQFF. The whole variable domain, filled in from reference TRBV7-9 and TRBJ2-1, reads DTGVSQNPRHKITKRGQNVTFRCDPISEHNRLYWYRQTLGQGPEFLTYFQNEAQLEKSRLLSDRFSAERPKGSFSTLEIQRTEQGDSAMYLCASSLTAYNEQFFGPGTRLTVL.

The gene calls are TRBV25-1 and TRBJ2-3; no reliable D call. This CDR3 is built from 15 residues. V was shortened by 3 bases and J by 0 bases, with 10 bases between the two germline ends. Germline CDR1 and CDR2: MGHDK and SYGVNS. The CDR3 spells CASSDSRISTDTQYF. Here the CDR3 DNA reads TGTGCCAGCAGTGATAGCCGGATAAGCACAGATACGCAGTATTTT.

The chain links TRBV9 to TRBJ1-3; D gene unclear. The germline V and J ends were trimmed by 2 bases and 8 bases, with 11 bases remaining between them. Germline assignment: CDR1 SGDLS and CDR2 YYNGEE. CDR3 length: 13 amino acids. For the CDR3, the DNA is TGTGCCAGCAGCGTGAGATATAGTCACACCATATATTTT. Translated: CASSVRYSHTIYF. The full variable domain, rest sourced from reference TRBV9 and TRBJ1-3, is DSGVTQTPKHLITATGQRVTLRCSPRSGDLSVYWYQQSLDQGLQFLIQYYNGEERAKGNILERFSAQQFPDLHSELNLSSLELGDSALYFCASSVRYSHTIYFGEGSWLTVV.

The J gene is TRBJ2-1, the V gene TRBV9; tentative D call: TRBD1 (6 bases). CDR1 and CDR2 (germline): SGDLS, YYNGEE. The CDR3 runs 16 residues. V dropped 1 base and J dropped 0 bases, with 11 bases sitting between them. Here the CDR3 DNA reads TGTGCCAGCAGCGTATCAGGGGCCAGCTCCTACAATGAGCAGTTCTTC. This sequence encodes CASSVSGASSYNEQFF.

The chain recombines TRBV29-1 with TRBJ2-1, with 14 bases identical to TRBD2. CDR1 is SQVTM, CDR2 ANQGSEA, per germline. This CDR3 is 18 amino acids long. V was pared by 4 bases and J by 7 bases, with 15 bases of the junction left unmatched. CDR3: CSVALLTSGRGVGNEQFF. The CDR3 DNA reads TGCAGCGTTGCTCTGTTGACTAGCGGGAGGGGTGTGGGGAATGAGCAGTTCTTC.

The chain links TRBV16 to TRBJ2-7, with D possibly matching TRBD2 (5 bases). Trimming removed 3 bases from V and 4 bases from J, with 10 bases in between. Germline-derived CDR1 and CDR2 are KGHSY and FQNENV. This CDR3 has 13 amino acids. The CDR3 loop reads CASSQSGLYEQYF. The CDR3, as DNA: TGTGCCAGCAGCCAGTCCGGACTTTACGAGCAGTACTTC.

The CDR3 coding sequence is TGTGCCAGCAGTTTAACGGGACAGGGGGCGAGGAATGAGCAGTTCTTC. This codes for CASSLTGQGARNEQFF. The chain combines TRBV27 with TRBJ2-1; TRBD1 aligns across 12 bases. The length of the CDR3 is 16 residues. Germline CDR1 is MNHEY and CDR2 is SMNVEV (reference sequence). The ends lost 2 bases at V and 7 bases at J; junction bases unmatched: 6.

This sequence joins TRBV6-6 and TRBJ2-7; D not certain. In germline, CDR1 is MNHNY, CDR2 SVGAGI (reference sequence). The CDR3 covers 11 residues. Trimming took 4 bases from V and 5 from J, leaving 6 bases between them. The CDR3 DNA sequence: TGTGCCAGCAGTTCTACAGACGAGCAGTACTTC. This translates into CASSSTDEQYF.

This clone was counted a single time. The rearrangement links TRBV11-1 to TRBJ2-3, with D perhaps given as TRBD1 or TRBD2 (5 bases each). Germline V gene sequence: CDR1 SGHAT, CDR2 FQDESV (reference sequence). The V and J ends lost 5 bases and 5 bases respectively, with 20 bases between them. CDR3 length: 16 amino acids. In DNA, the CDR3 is TGTGCCAGCAGCGCCTCGGGCCCCTCTGGGGGAGATACGCAGTATTTT. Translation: CASSASGPSGGDTQYF.

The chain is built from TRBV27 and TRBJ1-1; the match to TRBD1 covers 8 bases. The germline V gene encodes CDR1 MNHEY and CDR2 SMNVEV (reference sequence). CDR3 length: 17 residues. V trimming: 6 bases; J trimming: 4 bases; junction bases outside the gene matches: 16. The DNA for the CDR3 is TGTGCCAGCAGGGGGGAGTACAGGACAGGGAAGGGCACTGAAGCTTTCTTT. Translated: CASRGEYRTGKGTEAFF.

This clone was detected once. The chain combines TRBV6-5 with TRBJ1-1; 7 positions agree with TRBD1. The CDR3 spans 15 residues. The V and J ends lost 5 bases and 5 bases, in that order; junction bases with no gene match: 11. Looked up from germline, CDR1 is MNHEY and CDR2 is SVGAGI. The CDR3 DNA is TGTGCCAGCAGTCCCGACAGGGCCGGTGAGACTGAAGCTTTCTTT. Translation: CASSPDRAGETEAFF.

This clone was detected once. Written as DNA, the CDR3 is TGTGCCAGCGGCCGACTAGCGGGCGGAGTATACGAGCAGTACTTC. Translation gives CASGRLAGGVYEQYF. V and J are TRBV5-6 and TRBJ2-7; 10 nucleotides agree with TRBD2. This CDR3 region has 15 residues. The trim removed 7 bases at V and 4 bases at J, leaving 11 bases unmatched. CDR1 and CDR2 from the germline V gene are SGHDT and YYEEEE.

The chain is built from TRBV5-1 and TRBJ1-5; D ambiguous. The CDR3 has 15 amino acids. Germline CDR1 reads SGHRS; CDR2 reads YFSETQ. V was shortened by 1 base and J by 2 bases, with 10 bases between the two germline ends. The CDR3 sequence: CASSLLGLGNQPQHF. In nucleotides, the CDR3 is TGCGCCAGCAGCTTGTTAGGCCTGGGCAATCAGCCCCAGCATTTT.

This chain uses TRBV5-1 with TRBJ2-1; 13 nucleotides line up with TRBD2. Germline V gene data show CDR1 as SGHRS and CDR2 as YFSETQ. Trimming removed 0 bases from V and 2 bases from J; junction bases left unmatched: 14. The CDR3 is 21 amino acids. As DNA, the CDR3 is TGCGCCAGCAGCTTGGACACTAGCGGGGGGGGGACCTTTCCCGCCTACAATGAGCAGTTCTTC. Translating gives CASSLDTSGGGTFPAYNEQFF.

Written as DNA, the CDR3 is TGTGCCAGCAGCGTAGGGGACACGCTCTCCTACAATGAGCAGTTCTTC. It codes for CASSVGDTLSYNEQFF. The chain has TRBV9 and TRBJ2-1; tentatively, D is TRBD1 (6 bases). Per the germline V gene, CDR1 is SGDLS and CDR2 is YYNGEE. V was pared by 0 bases and J by 0 bases, with 10 bases between. The CDR3 sequence is 16 residues long.

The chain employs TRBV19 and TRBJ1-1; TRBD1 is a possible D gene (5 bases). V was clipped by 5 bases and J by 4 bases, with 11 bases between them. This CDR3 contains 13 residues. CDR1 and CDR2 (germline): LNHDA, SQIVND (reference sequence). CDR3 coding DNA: TGTGCCAGTAGTGTCGGGGGACCCACTGAAGCTTTCTTT. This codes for CASSVGGPTEAFF.

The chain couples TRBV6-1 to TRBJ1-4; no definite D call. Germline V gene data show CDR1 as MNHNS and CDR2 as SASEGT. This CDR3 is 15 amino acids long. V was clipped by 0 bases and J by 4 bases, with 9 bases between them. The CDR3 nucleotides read TGTGCCAGCAGTGAAGCTGTCGGACTTAATGAAAAACTGTTTTTT. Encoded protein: CASSEAVGLNEKLFF.